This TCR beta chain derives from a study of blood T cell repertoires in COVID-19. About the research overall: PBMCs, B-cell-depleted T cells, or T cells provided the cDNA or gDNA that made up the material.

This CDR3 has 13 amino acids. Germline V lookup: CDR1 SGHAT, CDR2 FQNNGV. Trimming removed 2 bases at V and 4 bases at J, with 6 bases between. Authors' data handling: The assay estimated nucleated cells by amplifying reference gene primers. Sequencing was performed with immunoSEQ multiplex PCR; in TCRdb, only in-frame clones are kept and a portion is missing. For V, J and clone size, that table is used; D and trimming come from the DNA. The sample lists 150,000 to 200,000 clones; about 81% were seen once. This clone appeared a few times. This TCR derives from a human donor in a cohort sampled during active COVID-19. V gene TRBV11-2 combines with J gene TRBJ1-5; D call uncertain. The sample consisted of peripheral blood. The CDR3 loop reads CASSLYRNQPQHF. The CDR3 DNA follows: TGTGCCAGCAGCTTATACCGGAATCAGCCCCAGCATTTT.